This TCR beta chain was observed in a study of T cell responses to AZD1222 COVID-19 vaccine. Second doses were pooled across both intervals (about 4 or about 12 weeks). Sequencing used immunoSEQ multiplex PCR; TCRdb keeps in-frame clones, though not all of them. The repertoire holds some 170,000 clones, with under 95% as singletons. Study-wide results and caveats: Along spike, vaccine-associated CD4 TCRs were found throughout, with dominance at 160-218 and 743-854. Donors were mostly white British, more females; clonal diversity possibly underestimated. None of the repertoires were sampled until the peak T cell response had passed.

In the case of this clone: Its antigen is as yet unknown.

The specimen comprised peripheral blood, sampled 28 days after the second AZD1222 dose. This receptor was obtained from an adult who received the AZD1222 COVID-19 vaccine.

The CDR3 sequence is CASSPLQGGYGYTF. CDR3 in DNA: TGCGCCAGCAGCCCTCTGCAGGGAGGGTATGGCTACACCTTC. The J gene is TRBJ1-2, the V gene TRBV4-1; tentative D call: TRBD1 (5 bases). V dropped 4 bases and J dropped 5 bases, with 14 bases sitting between them. This CDR3 is built from 14 residues. Germline assignment: CDR1 MGHRA and CDR2 YSYEKL.